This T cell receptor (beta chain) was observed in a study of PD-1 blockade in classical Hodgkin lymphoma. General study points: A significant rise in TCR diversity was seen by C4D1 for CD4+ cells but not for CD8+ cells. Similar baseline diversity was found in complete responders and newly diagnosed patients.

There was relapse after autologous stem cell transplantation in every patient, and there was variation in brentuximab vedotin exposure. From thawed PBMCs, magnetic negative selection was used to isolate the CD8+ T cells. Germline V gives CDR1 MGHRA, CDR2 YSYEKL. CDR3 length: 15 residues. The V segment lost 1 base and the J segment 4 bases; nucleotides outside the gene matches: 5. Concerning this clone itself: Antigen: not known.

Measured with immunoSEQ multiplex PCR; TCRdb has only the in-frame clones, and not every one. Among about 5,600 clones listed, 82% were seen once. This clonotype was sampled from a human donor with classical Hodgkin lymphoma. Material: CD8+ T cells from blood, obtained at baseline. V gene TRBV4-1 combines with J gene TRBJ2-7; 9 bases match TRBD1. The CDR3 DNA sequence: TGCGCCAGCAGCCAAGTCGGGACAGGGTGGTACGAGCAGTACTTC. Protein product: CASSQVGTGWYEQYF.